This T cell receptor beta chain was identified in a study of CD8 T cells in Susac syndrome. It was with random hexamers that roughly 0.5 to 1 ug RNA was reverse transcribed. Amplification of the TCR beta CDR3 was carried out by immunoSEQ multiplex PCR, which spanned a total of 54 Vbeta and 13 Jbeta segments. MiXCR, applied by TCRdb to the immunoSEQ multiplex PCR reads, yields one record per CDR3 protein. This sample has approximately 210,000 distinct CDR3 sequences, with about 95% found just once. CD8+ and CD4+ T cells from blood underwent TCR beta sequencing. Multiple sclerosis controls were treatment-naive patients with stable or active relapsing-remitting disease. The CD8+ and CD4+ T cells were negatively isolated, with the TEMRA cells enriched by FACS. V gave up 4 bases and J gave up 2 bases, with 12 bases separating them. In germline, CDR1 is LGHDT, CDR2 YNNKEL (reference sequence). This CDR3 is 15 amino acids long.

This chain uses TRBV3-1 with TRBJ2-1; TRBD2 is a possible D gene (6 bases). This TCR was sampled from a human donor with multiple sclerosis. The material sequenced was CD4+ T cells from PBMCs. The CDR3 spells CASSPGTQAYNEQFF. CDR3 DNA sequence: TGTGCCAGCAGCCCCGGGACTCAAGCCTACAATGAGCAGTTCTTC.